The sequence of this T cell receptor (beta chain) was determined in a study of CD8 T cells in ankylosing spondylitis. Study-wide results and limits: In ankylosing spondylitis patients, matched synovial fluid reportedly showed significant enrichment of disease-linked clones.

The length of the CDR3 is 14 residues. V lost 3 bases, J lost 9 bases, and 9 bases stayed unmatched. CDR1 and CDR2 (germline): DFQATT, SNEGSKA (reference sequence). This clonotype was counted between two and nine times. Its antigen is as yet unknown. TCRdb itself ran the 5' RACE reads through MiXCR, one entry per CDR3 protein. The sample has about 66,000 distinct CDR3 sequences, around 6.5% seen once. The sequenced sample consisted of synovial fluid, either unsorted or a sorted T cell fraction (not recorded which). This receptor was identified in a male donor with ankylosing spondylitis. This sequence joins TRBV20-1 and TRBJ2-1; 9 nucleotides line up with TRBD2. The CDR3 region is CSASLASGIGEQFF. CDR3 DNA sequence: TGCAGTGCTAGTTTGGCTAGCGGGATTGGTGAGCAGTTCTTC.